This T cell receptor (beta chain) was recovered during a study of CXCR3-negative and CXCR3-positive naive CD8 T cells. The CDR3 contains 14 residues. The germline CDR1 and CDR2 sequences are ENHRY and SYGVKD. With UMI labels, 5' RACE was used to prepare the TRB cDNA libraries. Following a re-call of the 5' RACE reads, TCRdb has one entry per CDR3 protein and lacks DNA. The clone table shows over 20,000 distinct CDR3 sequences, with the ten largest holding roughly 20%. Its frequency marks this clonotype as medium-sized (0.01 to 0.1%). The clonotype was recovered from a human donor in good health. Some clones in this sample may be carry-over from other donors' samples. What was sequenced was memory CD8+ T cells from blood. The chain carries TRBV10-3 and TRBJ2-7; TCRdb calls TRBD2, which cannot be checked without DNA. CDR3 amino acids: CAISESREGHEQYF.